This entry lists 3 T cell receptor beta chains sequenced from one sample in a study of T-cell reconstitution after alpha-beta-depleted transplantation in children. TCRbeta library preparation incorporated unique molecular identifiers. TCRdb itself ran the PCR reads through MiXCR, one entry per CDR3 protein. The sample consists of approximately 100,000 distinct CDR3 sequences, 12% of them appearing once. The source material was PBMCs from the stem cell graft donor, sampled from the stem cell graft. The origin of the receptors is a human donor who donated a stem cell graft to a child with inherited bone marrow failure.

In its sample, this clonotype was seen many times. J is TRBJ2-5 and V is TRBV11-2; tentatively, D is TRBD2 (6 bases). Looked up from germline, CDR1 is SGHAT and CDR2 is FQNNGV. V lost 1 base and J 5 bases, leaving 17 bases between the germline ends. The CDR3 contains 16 residues. In DNA, the CDR3 is TGTGCCAGCAGCTTAGGACCCAGCGGGTTCGTCGAGACCCAGTACTTC. Translation gives CASSLGPSGFVETQYF.

V gene TRBV15 combines with J gene TRBJ2-1; tentative D call: TRBD2 (5 bases). Trimming took 1 base from V and 0 from J, leaving 10 bases between them. Germline V gene sequence: CDR1 LNHNV, CDR2 YYDKDF (reference sequence). CDR3 size: 16 residues. The CDR3 spells CATSRVRESSYNEQFF. CDR3 coding DNA: TGTGCCACCAGCAGAGTTAGGGAGAGCTCCTACAATGAGCAGTTCTTC. The full variable domain, rest sourced from reference TRBV15 and TRBJ2-1, is DAMVIQNPRYQVTQFGKPVTLSCSQTLNHNVMYWYQQKSSQAPKLLFHYYDKDFNNEADTPDNFQSRRPNTSFCFLDIRSPGLGDTAMYLCATSRVRESSYNEQFFGPGTRLTVL.

This clonotype was seen ten or more times. This rearrangement joins TRBV7-2 to TRBJ1-5, with a tentative D call TRBD1 (5 bases). Germline V gene data show CDR1 as SGHTA and CDR2 as FQGNSA. Trimming removed 2 bases from V and 7 bases from J, with 12 bases in between. The CDR3 is made up of 14 amino acids. The CDR3 loop reads CASSLRQGNQPQHF. In nucleotides, the CDR3 is TGTGCCAGCAGCTTAAGGCAGGGTAACCAGCCCCAGCATTTT.